Following are 17 T cell receptor beta chains from one sample sequenced in a study of CD8 T cells in ankylosing spondylitis. A single record per CDR3 protein comes from TCRdb applying MiXCR to the 5' RACE reads. Of a few hundred thousand distinct CDR3 sequences in the sample, 20% were seen once. Sequenced: blood, either unsorted or a sorted T cell fraction (not recorded which). The receptors originated from a male donor with ankylosing spondylitis or in good health (not recorded which).

The chain has TRBV6-1 and TRBJ2-2, with 8 positions matching TRBD2. CDR1 MNHNS and CDR2 SASEGT come from the germline V gene. V dropped 7 bases and J dropped 3; count of bases not matched to a gene: 7. The length of the CDR3 is 15 residues. The CDR3 DNA follows: TGTGCCAGCACCAGCGGGAGCGACTACACCGGGGAGCTGTTTTTT. Protein: CASTSGSDYTGELFF.

The chain employs TRBV24-1 and TRBJ2-7, with D tentatively TRBD1 (5 bases). This CDR3 region has 13 residues. Trimming removed 3 bases at V and 3 bases at J, with 8 bases between. CDR1 is KGHDR and CDR2 is SFDVKD in the germline V gene. The CDR3 bases are TGTGCCACCAGTGATACAGACAGCTACGAGCAGTACTTC. Amino acid sequence: CATSDTDSYEQYF.

This clonotype was counted once. The junction and the germline gene differ at one end; a read error may be behind it. J is TRBJ2-7 and V is TRBV20-1, with a tentative D call TRBD1 (6 bases). The CDR3 runs to 16 residues. The germline gives CDR1 DFQATT, CDR2 SNEGSKA (reference sequence). CDR3 region: CCARELYGQGPYEQYF. Here the CDR3 DNA reads TGCTGTGCTAGAGAACTATATGGGCAGGGGCCCTACGAGCAGTACTTC.

There are a few counts of this clonotype. This chain links TRBV29-1 with TRBJ1-1, with 9 nucleotides matching TRBD1. The V gene end was trimmed by 7 bases and the J gene end by 3 bases; junction bases not matched to a gene: 15. The CDR3 has 16 amino acids. Germline-derived CDR1 and CDR2 are SQVTM and ANQGSEA. The CDR3 DNA reads TGCAGCGCCACCGCGCCGGGACAGGGTGGCTACACTGAAGCTTTCTTT. Translating it yields CSATAPGQGGYTEAFF.

This clonotype appeared a few times. The chain's CDR3 is CASTPIRPGELFF. DNA for the CDR3: TGTGCCAGCACCCCGATCCGGCCCGGGGAGCTGTTTTTT. The chain has TRBV12-3 or TRBV12-4 and TRBJ2-2; no clear D gene. Trimming pared 7 bases from V and 6 bases from J, leaving 12 bases between. The CDR3 is 13 amino acids.

This clonotype has only a few counts. J is TRBJ2-7 and V is TRBV5-1; D might be TRBD1 (5 bases). Trimming took off 0 bases at V and 3 bases at J, with 13 bases between the two ends. Germline loops: CDR1 SGHRS, CDR2 YFSETQ. This CDR3 contains 15 residues. The CDR3, as DNA: TGCGCCAGCAGCTTGGAAAGGGGCCCTTTCTACGAGCAGTACTTC. It codes for CASSLERGPFYEQYF. Supplemented by reference TRBV5-1 and TRBJ2-7, the full variable domain reads KAGVTQTPRYLIKTRGQQVTLSCSPISGHRSVSWYQQTPGQGLQFLFEYFSETQRNKGNFPGRFSGRQFSNSRSEMNVSTLELGDSALYLCASSLERGPFYEQYFGPGTRLTVT.

This clonotype was counted only a few times. The gene calls are TRBV30 and TRBJ2-7; no definite D call. The CDR3 consists of 13 residues. Germline V gives CDR1 GTSNPN, CDR2 SVGIG (reference sequence). The V end lost 0 bases, the J end lost 4 bases, and 10 bases lay between the germline ends. CDR3 bases: TGTGCCTGGAGTGTCGGCTCCCCATACGAGCAGTACTTC. This sequence encodes CAWSVGSPYEQYF.

The chain combines TRBV12-3 or TRBV12-4 with TRBJ2-5; D unresolved. V lost 3 bases and J 4 bases, leaving 6 bases between the germline ends. The CDR3 is 12 residues long. The CDR3 coding sequence is TGTGCCAGCAGTTTTGACGCAGAGACCCAGTACTTC. Protein product: CASSFDAETQYF.

V is TRBV28 and J is TRBJ2-7, with TRBD1 matching over 7 bases. Germline values: CDR1 MDHEN, CDR2 SYDVKM. Trimming at V came to 4 bases and at J to 2 bases, leaving 5 bases not matched to a gene. This CDR3 has 14 amino acids. DNA of the CDR3: TGTGCCAGCAGTTGGCGACAGGGACCCTACGAGCAGTACTTC. Protein product: CASSWRQGPYEQYF. The full variable domain, its missing parts supplied by reference TRBV28 and TRBJ2-7, is DVKVTQSSRYLVKRTGEKVFLECVQDMDHENMFWYRQDPGLGLRLIYFSYDVKMKEKGDIPEGYSVSREKKERFSLILESASTNQTSMYLCASSWRQGPYEQYFGPGTRLTVT.

The chain links TRBV6-5 to TRBJ1-1; perhaps TRBD1 as D (5 bases). The CDR3 is 14 residues long. The V gene lost 0 bases and the J gene lost 5 bases, with 10 bases spanning the gap. The V gene's germline CDR1 is MNHEY and CDR2 SVGAGI. The DNA for the CDR3 is TGTGCCAGCAGTTACTCGATGGAGGGGACTGAAGCTTTCTTT. Translated, it gives CASSYSMEGTEAFF.

This clonotype has only a few counts. V and J are TRBV3-1 and TRBJ2-3; D is ambiguous. Germline V lookup: CDR1 LGHDT, CDR2 YNNKEL (reference sequence). V was shortened by 0 bases and J by 1 base, with 8 bases between the two germline ends. The CDR3 contains 15 residues. The CDR3 bases are TGTGCCAGCAGCCAAGATTCCCATCGCACAGATACGCAGTATTTT. Protein: CASSQDSHRTDTQYF.

The chain is built from TRBV7-2 and TRBJ2-7, with a tentative D call TRBD2 (7 bases). This CDR3 spans 15 amino acids. Trimming took off 4 bases at V and 1 base at J, with 14 bases between the two ends. Germline V gene sequence: CDR1 SGHTA, CDR2 FQGNSA. The chain's CDR3 is CASSSRGGTSYEQYF. CDR3 nucleotides: TGTGCCAGCAGCTCGAGGGGGGGTACATCCTACGAGCAGTACTTC.

In this sample, this clonotype turned up a few times. J is TRBJ2-7 and V is TRBV3-1; D remains ambiguous. V lost 0 bases, J lost 0 bases, and 12 bases lay in between. This CDR3 is built from 16 residues. Per the germline V gene, CDR1 is LGHDT and CDR2 is YNNKEL (reference sequence). The CDR3 protein is CASSQDRRPLSYEQYF. The CDR3 DNA sequence: TGTGCCAGCAGCCAAGATCGGCGTCCCCTCTCCTACGAGCAGTACTTC.

This chain joins TRBV28 and TRBJ2-1, with 10 bases aligning to TRBD2. This CDR3 is built from 15 residues. The J segment lost 3 bases and the V segment lost 8 bases, leaving 7 bases of the junction unmatched. The germline V gene encodes CDR1 MDHEN and CDR2 SYDVKM. The CDR3 sequence: CASLTGTSVYNEQFF. In nucleotides, the CDR3 is TGTGCCAGCCTGACCGGGACTAGCGTCTACAATGAGCAGTTCTTC.

In its sample, this clonotype was seen a few times. The chain recombines TRBV27 with TRBJ1-1; D is possibly TRBD1 (6 bases). Looked up from germline, CDR1 is MNHEY and CDR2 is SMNVEV (reference sequence). V was shortened by 2 bases and J by 4 bases, with 11 bases between the two germline ends. This CDR3 has 14 residues. CDR3 in amino acids: CASSLRHRATEAFF. Written as DNA, the CDR3 is TGTGCCAGCAGTTTACGGCACAGGGCCACTGAAGCTTTCTTT.

This CDR3 reads CASRTGQGVVLGQLANYGYTF. DNA for the CDR3: TGCGCCAGCAGAACTGGACAGGGGGTTGTGCTGGGGCAGCTAGCTAACTATGGCTACACCTTC. The chain carries TRBV5-1 and TRBJ1-2, with 10 nucleotides matching TRBD1. Germline CDR1 and CDR2: SGHRS and YFSETQ. This CDR3 has 21 residues. J lost 0 bases, V lost 5 bases, and 22 bases had no gene match.

V usage is TRBV28 and J usage is TRBJ2-3; D might be TRBD1 (5 bases). Germline V gene sequence: CDR1 MDHEN, CDR2 SYDVKM. Trimming cost V 6 bases and J 0 bases, with 10 bases left between them. The CDR3 spans 14 residues. The CDR3: CASSQTASTDTQYF. Written as DNA, the CDR3 is TGTGCCAGCAGCCAGACAGCTAGCACAGATACGCAGTATTTT.